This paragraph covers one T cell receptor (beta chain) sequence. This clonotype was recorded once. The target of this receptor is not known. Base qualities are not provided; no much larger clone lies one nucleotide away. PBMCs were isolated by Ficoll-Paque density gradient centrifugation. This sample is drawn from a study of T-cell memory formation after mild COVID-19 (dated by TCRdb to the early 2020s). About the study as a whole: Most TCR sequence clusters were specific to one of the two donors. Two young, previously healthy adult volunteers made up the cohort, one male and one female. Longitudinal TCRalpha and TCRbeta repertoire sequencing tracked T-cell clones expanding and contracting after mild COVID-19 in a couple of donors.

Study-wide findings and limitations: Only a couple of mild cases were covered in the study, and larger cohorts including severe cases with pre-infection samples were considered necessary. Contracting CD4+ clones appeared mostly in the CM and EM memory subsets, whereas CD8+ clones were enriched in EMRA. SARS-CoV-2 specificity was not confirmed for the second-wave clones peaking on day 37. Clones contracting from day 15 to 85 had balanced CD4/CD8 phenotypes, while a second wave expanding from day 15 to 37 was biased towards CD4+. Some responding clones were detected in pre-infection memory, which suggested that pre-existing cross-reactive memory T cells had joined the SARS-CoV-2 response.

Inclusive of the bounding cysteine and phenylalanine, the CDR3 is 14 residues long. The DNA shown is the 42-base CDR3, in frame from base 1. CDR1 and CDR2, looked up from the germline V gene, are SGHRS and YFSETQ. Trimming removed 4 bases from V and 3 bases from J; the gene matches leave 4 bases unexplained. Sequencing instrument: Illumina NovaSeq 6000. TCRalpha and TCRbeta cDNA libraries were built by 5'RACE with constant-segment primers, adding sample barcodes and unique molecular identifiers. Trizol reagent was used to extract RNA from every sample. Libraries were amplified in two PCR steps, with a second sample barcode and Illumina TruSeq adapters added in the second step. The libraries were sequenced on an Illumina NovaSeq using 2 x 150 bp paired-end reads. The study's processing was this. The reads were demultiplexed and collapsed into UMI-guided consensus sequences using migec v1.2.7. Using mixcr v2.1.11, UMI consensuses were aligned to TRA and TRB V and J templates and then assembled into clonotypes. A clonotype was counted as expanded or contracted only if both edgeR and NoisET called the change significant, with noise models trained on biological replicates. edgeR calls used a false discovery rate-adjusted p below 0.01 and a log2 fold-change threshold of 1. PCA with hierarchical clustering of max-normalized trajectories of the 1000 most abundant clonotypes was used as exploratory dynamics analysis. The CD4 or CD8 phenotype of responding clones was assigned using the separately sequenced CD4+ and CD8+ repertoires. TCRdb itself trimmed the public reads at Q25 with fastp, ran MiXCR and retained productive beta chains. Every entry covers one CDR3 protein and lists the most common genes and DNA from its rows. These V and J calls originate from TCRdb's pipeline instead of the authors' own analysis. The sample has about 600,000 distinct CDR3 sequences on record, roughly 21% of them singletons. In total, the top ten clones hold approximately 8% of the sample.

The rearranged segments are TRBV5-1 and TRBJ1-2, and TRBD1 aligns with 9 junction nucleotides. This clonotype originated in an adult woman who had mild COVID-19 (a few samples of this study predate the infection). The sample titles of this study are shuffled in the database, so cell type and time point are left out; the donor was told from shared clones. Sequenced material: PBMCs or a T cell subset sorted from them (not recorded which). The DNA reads TGCGCCAGCAGCACGGACAGGGGCCACTATGGCTACACCTTC. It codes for CASSTDRGHYGYTF.